A single sample gave rise to the 8 T cell receptor beta chains below, sequenced in a study of blood T cells in healthy people across ages. Using a J-beta primer mix together with a sample-barcoded 5' primer, a second PCR was run for roughly 7 to 12 cycles. MiXCR, applied by TCRdb to the 5' RACE reads, yields one record per CDR3 protein. The repertoire holds under 1,000,000 distinct CDR3 sequences, about 47% seen once, with approximately 18% in the top ten. The sample taken for sequencing was blood. The receptors stem from a man older than 75 in good health.

The chain has TRBV3-1 and TRBJ1-5; 9 nucleotides align to TRBD1. This CDR3 is 16 amino acids long. The V and J ends lost 4 bases and 2 bases, in that order; junction bases with no gene match: 6. Per the germline V gene, CDR1 is LGHDT and CDR2 is YNNKEL (reference sequence). CDR3 sequence (DNA): TGTGCCAGCAGCCCGAACACAGGGGGCCGCAATCAGCCCCAGCATTTT. This translates into CASSPNTGGRNQPQHF.

This clonotype was seen a handful of times. The V gene is TRBV11-2, the J gene TRBJ2-5; 7 bases fit TRBD2. The CDR3 has 16 amino acids. The V gene end was trimmed by 2 bases and the J gene end by 2 bases; junction bases not matched to a gene: 8. The germline CDR1 and CDR2 sequences are SGHAT and FQNNGV. CDR3 sequence: CASSLMASGPQETQYF. The CDR3 DNA follows: TGTGCCAGCAGCTTAATGGCTAGCGGACCTCAAGAGACCCAGTACTTC.

The chain has TRBV25-1 and TRBJ2-6; TRBD1 matches 11 bases. The CDR3 is 19 amino acids. Germline V gene data show CDR1 as MGHDK and CDR2 as SYGVNS. V trimming: 1 base; J trimming: 2 bases; junction bases outside the gene matches: 7. The CDR3 DNA sequence: TGTGCCAGCAGTGAATGGGGACAGGGGGGTAAGACTGGGGCCAACGTCCTGACTTTC. Amino acid sequence: CASSEWGQGGKTGANVLTF.

This chain uses TRBV6-2 or TRBV6-3 with TRBJ2-1; 11 bases match TRBD2. CDR3 size: 18 residues. The V gene end was trimmed by 7 bases and the J gene end by 3 bases; junction bases not matched to a gene: 14. Germline V lookup: CDR1 MNHEY, CDR2 SVGEGT. The CDR3: CASTKLAGGVSHYNEQFF. The CDR3 DNA sequence: TGTGCCAGCACTAAGCTAGCGGGAGGTGTTTCTCACTACAATGAGCAGTTCTTC.

In regard to this clonotype: One base away lies a much larger clone, so this may be a sequencing read error. V and J are TRBV18 and TRBJ2-2, with 8 bases lining up with TRBD1. In germline, CDR1 is KGHSH, CDR2 LQKENI. V shed 6 bases, J shed 3 bases, and the junction held 3 bases outside the gene matches. There are 14 residues in the CDR3. The CDR3 spells CASSTTGDTGELFF. CDR3 DNA sequence: TGTGCCAGCTCGACGACAGGGGACACCGGGGAGCTGTTTTTT.

This chain links TRBV5-1 with TRBJ2-3; 8 positions match TRBD1. Germline CDR1 reads SGHRS; CDR2 reads YFSETQ. The CDR3 is made up of 16 amino acids. The trim removed 0 bases at V and 2 bases at J, leaving 5 bases unmatched. CDR3 amino acids: CASSLDPGQDTDTQYF. DNA for the CDR3: TGCGCCAGCAGCTTGGACCCGGGACAGGACACAGATACGCAGTATTTT.

This clonotype has more than one count but fewer than ten. The rearrangement links TRBV5-1 to TRBJ2-1; a possible D gene is TRBD2 (5 bases). V was shortened by 4 bases and J by 7 bases, with 9 bases between the two germline ends. CDR3 size: 12 residues. The V gene's germline CDR1 is SGHRS and CDR2 YFSETQ. For the CDR3, the DNA is TGCGCCAGCAGCCTGGACTGGAATGAGCAGTTCTTC. It codes for CASSLDWNEQFF. The full variable domain, rest sourced from reference TRBV5-1 and TRBJ2-1, is KAGVTQTPRYLIKTRGQQVTLSCSPISGHRSVSWYQQTPGQGLQFLFEYFSETQRNKGNFPGRFSGRQFSNSRSEMNVSTLELGDSALYLCASSLDWNEQFFGPGTRLTVL.

J is TRBJ2-5 and V is TRBV7-3; 10 bases line up with TRBD1. Unmatched junction bases numbered 5, after V lost 5 bases and J lost 2 bases. Per the germline V gene, CDR1 is SGHTA and CDR2 is FQGTGA. CDR3 length: 15 residues. This CDR3 reads CASSRQGALQETQYF. CDR3 DNA: TGTGCCAGCAGCAGACAGGGGGCTTTACAAGAGACCCAGTACTTC.